These 24 T cell receptor beta chains were all obtained from the same sample, sequenced in a study of blood T cell repertoires in COVID-19. Profiling relied on immunoSEQ multiplex PCR, and the TCRdb table lists in-frame clones only, not all of them. The sample has roughly 45,000 clones; roughly 83% are singletons. The material sequenced was peripheral blood. These receptor sequences come from a man in his fifties or sixties with active COVID-19.

The V gene is TRBV6-2 or TRBV6-3, the J gene TRBJ2-7; TRBD1 aligns across 8 bases. The CDR3 extends over 14 amino acids. V lost 2 bases to trimming and J lost 2 bases; unmatched junction nucleotides: 2. In germline, CDR1 is MNHEY, CDR2 SVGEGT. The CDR3 reads CASSYETGAYEQYF. The CDR3 nucleotides read TGTGCCAGCAGTTACGAGACAGGGGCCTACGAGCAGTACTTC.

The chain links TRBV21-1 to TRBJ2-5; the table gives TRBD2 as D, unverified against the DNA. TRBV21-1 is a known pseudogene. This CDR3 is built from 17 residues. The DNA of the CDR3 is TGTGCCAGCAGCAAGACTAGCGGGGCGGAATTTCAAGAGACCCAGTACTTC. It translates to CASSKTSGAEFQETQYF.

The V gene is TRBV6-1, the J gene TRBJ2-3, with D hard to call. The CDR3 sequence is 15 residues long. V was pared by 2 bases and J by 2 bases, with 11 bases between. In germline, CDR1 is MNHNS, CDR2 SASEGT. For the CDR3, the DNA is TGTGCCAGCAGTGAATCTTACGGAGTCACAGATACGCAGTATTTT. Amino acid sequence: CASSESYGVTDTQYF.

The chain links TRBV10-3 to TRBJ1-1; 7 nucleotides align to TRBD1. In germline, CDR1 is ENHRY, CDR2 SYGVKD. V shed 6 bases and J 6 bases; nucleotides not matched to a gene: 16. The CDR3 is made up of 16 amino acids. In DNA, the CDR3 is TGTGCCATCAGCGCCGAGACAGGGAAATTTGGGGCTGAAGCTTTCTTT. Translation: CAISAETGKFGAEAFF.

CDR3 in DNA: TGTGCCAGCAGGGACAGGGACAGGGCCAAAAACATTCAGTACTTC. Translating it yields CASRDRDRAKNIQYF. The chain carries TRBV6-6 and TRBJ2-4; the match to TRBD1 covers 8 bases. Germline V gene lookup returns CDR1 MNHNY and CDR2 SVGAGI (reference sequence). CDR3 length: 15 residues. V was clipped by 6 bases and J by 1 base; unmatched bases: 5.

The chain links TRBV5-4 to TRBJ2-3; 8 bases map to TRBD1. Germline values: CDR1 SGHNT, CDR2 YYREEE (reference sequence). The V gene end was trimmed by 4 bases and the J gene end by 0 bases; junction bases not matched to a gene: 4. The CDR3 has 15 amino acids. The DNA of the CDR3 is TGTGCCAGCAGCGGGAGACAGGGGAGCACAGATACGCAGTATTTT. It codes for CASSGRQGSTDTQYF.

The genes are TRBV9 and TRBJ1-2; D is undetermined. CDR3 length equals 15 residues. Trimming removed 1 base at V and 4 bases at J, with 14 bases between. Germline CDR1 reads SGDLS; CDR2 reads YYNGEE. The CDR3 region is CASSVTEAGSYGYTF. Here the CDR3 DNA reads TGTGCCAGCAGCGTAACGGAGGCAGGATCCTATGGCTACACCTTC.

The chain uses TRBV28 and TRBJ1-4; D may be TRBD1 (5 bases). Between the trimmed V and J ends, which lost 6 bases and 7 bases, there was a span of 15 bases. This CDR3 has 14 residues. Germline CDR1 MDHEN, CDR2 SYDVKM. The CDR3 protein is CASRHQGVGEKLFF. The CDR3 DNA sequence: TGTGCCAGCAGACACCAGGGTGTTGGTGAAAAACTGTTTTTT.

The chain links TRBV11-3 to TRBJ2-3; D gene unclear. Looked up from germline, CDR1 is SGHNT and CDR2 is YENEEA. The CDR3 covers 10 residues. V shed 11 bases and J shed 2 bases, with 5 bases lying between them. The CDR3 nucleotides read TGTGCCTCCTCCACAGATACGCAGTATTTT. This codes for CASSTDTQYF.

This clone occurred once. The J gene is TRBJ2-1, the V gene TRBV7-9; 11 bases align to TRBD2. V was clipped by 5 bases and J by 0 bases; unmatched bases: 18. The CDR3 length is 21 residues. CDR1 is SEHNR, CDR2 FQNEAQ, per germline (reference sequence). CDR3 sequence (DNA): TGTGCCAGCAGCACTACGATAGCGGGGGGGCAAGGTGGAAGCTCCTACAATGAGCAGTTCTTC. It specifies CASSTTIAGGQGGSSYNEQFF.

CDR3 DNA: TGCGCCAGCAGCTTGGTGCCGGGAGCTGAAGCTTTCTTT. Translation gives CASSLVPGAEAFF. The V call is TRBV5-1, the J call TRBJ1-1; D is ambiguous. The ends were cut back, 0 bases at V and 6 bases at J, with 9 bases in the middle. The germline V gene encodes CDR1 SGHRS and CDR2 YFSETQ. This CDR3 spans 13 amino acids.

The chain recombines TRBV5-5 with TRBJ2-7; 9 bases fit TRBD1. This CDR3 region has 12 residues. Germline values: CDR1 SGHKS, CDR2 YYEKEE (reference sequence). V lost 3 bases to trimming and J lost 7 bases; unmatched junction nucleotides: 2. The CDR3 loop is CASSWTGEEQYF. The CDR3 bases are TGTGCCAGCAGCTGGACAGGGGAGGAGCAGTACTTC.

This clone was recorded a few times. The genes are TRBV28 and TRBJ1-5; TRBD1 agrees at 7 bases. J was trimmed by 5 bases and V by 3 bases; bases with no gene match: 7. Germline V CDR1 and CDR2: MDHEN, SYDVKM. The length of the CDR3 is 15 residues. Here the CDR3 reads CASSLPQGLDQPQHF. The CDR3 DNA follows: TGTGCCAGCAGTTTGCCACAGGGGTTGGATCAGCCCCAGCATTTT.

This chain joins TRBV7-9 and TRBJ1-2; D not resolved. The CDR3 length is 13 residues. The germline gives CDR1 SEHNR, CDR2 FQNEAQ (reference sequence). Trimming pared 1 base from V and 4 bases from J, leaving 7 bases between. CDR3 sequence: CASSLEQIYGYTF. CDR3 sequence (DNA): TGTGCCAGCAGCTTAGAACAGATCTATGGCTACACCTTC.

This clone was detected only once. The V gene is TRBV18, the J gene TRBJ2-2; TRBD2 is a possible D gene (6 bases). Germline CDR1 reads KGHSH; CDR2 reads LQKENI. V shed 2 bases and J shed 7 bases, with 11 bases lying between them. The CDR3 spans 14 residues. The CDR3 loop is CASSPALGGGELFF. In DNA form, the CDR3 reads TGTGCCAGCTCACCAGCCCTGGGAGGCGGGGAGCTGTTTTTT.

The chain is built from TRBV7-7 and TRBJ2-2, with D perhaps matching TRBD2 (5 bases). The V gene lost 3 bases and the J gene lost 0 bases, with 8 bases spanning the gap. The CDR3 totals 15 residues. Looked up from germline, CDR1 is SSHAT and CDR2 is FNYEAQ (reference sequence). CDR3 region: CASSLAGTNTGELFF. CDR3 DNA sequence: TGTGCCAGCAGCTTGGCCGGGACGAACACCGGGGAGCTGTTTTTT.

The chain couples TRBV5-4 to TRBJ1-2; TRBD1 aligns across 7 bases. V gave up 5 bases and J gave up 3 bases; unmatched junction bases: 4. The CDR3 is 13 amino acids. The germline V gene has CDR1 SGHNT and CDR2 YYREEE (reference sequence). For the CDR3, the DNA is TGTGCCAGCAGGCACAGGGGTGACTATGGCTACACCTTC. This gives the protein CASRHRGDYGYTF. Looking up the rest from reference TRBV5-4 and TRBJ1-2 gives the full variable domain: ETGVTQSPTHLIKTRGQQVTLRCSSQSGHNTVSWYQQALGQGPQFIFQYYREEENGRGNFPPRFSGLQFPNYSSELNVNALELDDSALYLCASRHRGDYGYTFGSGTRLTVV.

The chain combines TRBV18 with TRBJ1-1; D is uncertain. Germline V gene sequence: CDR1 KGHSH, CDR2 LQKENI. The germline V and J ends were trimmed by 2 bases and 1 base, with 8 bases remaining between them. The length of the CDR3 is 14 residues. The CDR3 spells CASSPREGNTEAFF. In nucleotides, the CDR3 is TGTGCCAGCTCACCAAGGGAGGGGAACACTGAAGCTTTCTTT.

The genes are TRBV27 and TRBJ2-3; 10 bases are a match to TRBD2. The V gene's germline CDR1 is MNHEY and CDR2 SMNVEV (reference sequence). The CDR3 is 15 amino acids. The trim removed 5 bases at V and 4 bases at J, leaving 6 bases unmatched. The CDR3: CASSPTSGVSDTQYF. Written as DNA, the CDR3 is TGTGCCAGCAGTCCTACTAGCGGGGTATCAGATACGCAGTATTTT.

This clone came up once. This sequence joins TRBV5-4 and TRBJ2-5; 9 bases line up with TRBD2. Germline V gives CDR1 SGHNT, CDR2 YYREEE (reference sequence). The CDR3 covers 17 residues. Trimming cost V 5 bases and J 5 bases; bases outside gene matches: 16. The CDR3 coding sequence is TGTGCCAGCAGACCTTGGTTGGCTAGCGGGGAGGAGGAGACCCAGTACTTC. Translated: CASRPWLASGEEETQYF.

The rearrangement joins TRBV7-2 to TRBJ2-1; 9 nucleotides align to TRBD1. V shed 5 bases, J shed 7 bases, and the junction held 6 bases outside the gene matches. Germline V gene sequence: CDR1 SGHTA, CDR2 FQGNSA. CDR3 size: 14 residues. For the CDR3, the DNA is TGTGCCAGCAGCAAATGGACAGGGGATAATGAGCAGTTCTTC. This sequence encodes CASSKWTGDNEQFF. Together with reference TRBV7-2 and TRBJ2-1, the CDR3 gives the full variable domain: GAGVSQSPSNKVTEKGKDVELRCDPISGHTALYWYRQSLGQGLEFLIYFQGNSAPDKSGLPSDRFSAERTGGSVSTLTIQRTQQEDSAVYLCASSKWTGDNEQFFGPGTRLTVL.

V gene TRBV5-1 combines with J gene TRBJ2-3; 7 nucleotides agree with TRBD2. Trimming removed 7 bases from V and 2 bases from J; junction bases left unmatched: 16. The CDR3 contains 17 residues. Germline V CDR1 and CDR2: SGHRS, YFSETQ. CDR3 sequence (DNA): TGCGCCAGCGGCAGGCGGGGCGGCGGGGGAAACACAGATACGCAGTATTTT. Translated: CASGRRGGGGNTDTQYF.

This chain uses TRBV9 with TRBJ2-2; tentatively, D is TRBD1 (5 bases). Germline lookup yields CDR1 SGDLS and CDR2 YYNGEE. The CDR3 consists of 19 residues. The ends were cut back, 0 bases at V and 3 bases at J, with 21 bases in the middle. The CDR3 sequence is CASSVEIGASYGDTGELFF. In nucleotides, the CDR3 is TGTGCCAGCAGCGTAGAGATTGGGGCGTCGTATGGGGACACCGGGGAGCTGTTTTTT.

The V gene is TRBV6-4, the J gene TRBJ1-2; 9 bases are a match to TRBD1. The CDR3 extends over 18 amino acids. Unmatched junction bases numbered 19, after V lost 3 bases and J lost 8 bases. CDR1 is MRHNA and CDR2 is SNTAGT in the germline V gene. CDR3: CASSEDGSTGGLASGYTF. CDR3 sequence (DNA): TGTGCCAGCAGTGAGGACGGGTCGACAGGGGGGCTAGCGTCGGGCTACACCTTC.